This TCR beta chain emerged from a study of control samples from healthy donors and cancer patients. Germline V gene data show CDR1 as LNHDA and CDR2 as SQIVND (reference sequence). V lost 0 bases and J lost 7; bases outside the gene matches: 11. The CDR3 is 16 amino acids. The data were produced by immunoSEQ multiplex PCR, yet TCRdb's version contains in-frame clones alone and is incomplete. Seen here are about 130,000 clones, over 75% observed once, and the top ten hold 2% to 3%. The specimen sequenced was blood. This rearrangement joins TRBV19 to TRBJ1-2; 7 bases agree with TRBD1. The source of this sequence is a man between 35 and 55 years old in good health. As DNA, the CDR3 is TGTGCCAGTAGTATAGACCGACAGGGACTTGGGCTTGGCTACACCTTC. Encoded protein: CASSIDRQGLGLGYTF.